Below, 27 T cell receptor beta chains from the same sample are listed, as sequenced in a study of graft-versus-host responses after intestinal transplantation. These receptors lack a known antigen. Assay used: immunoSEQ multiplex PCR; TCRdb lists only in-frame clones, some missing. The sample holds 85,000 to 100,000 clones, around 93% seen once. Sequenced here: unstimulated CD8+ T cells sorted from spleen or lymph node cells, sampled before transplant. Receptor source: a human donor who was the organ donor for an intestinal transplant.

V usage is TRBV4-1 and J usage is TRBJ2-7; tentative D call: TRBD2 (5 bases). Trimming took 5 bases from V and 6 from J, leaving 8 bases between them. This CDR3 is 11 amino acids long. The V gene's germline CDR1 is MGHRA and CDR2 YSYEKL. CDR3 sequence: CASSLAGEQYF. The CDR3 bases are TGCGCCAGCAGCTTGGCGGGCGAGCAGTACTTC.

The V gene is TRBV25-1, the J gene TRBJ1-2; no definite D call. The germline V gene encodes CDR1 MGHDK and CDR2 SYGVNS. The CDR3 is 13 residues long. Trimming took 4 bases from V and 5 from J, leaving 11 bases between them. The CDR3 sequence: CASSGAGSYGYTF. CDR3 in DNA: TGTGCCAGCAGTGGGGCAGGTTCTTATGGCTACACCTTC.

The rearrangement links TRBV13 to TRBJ2-7; 8 bases align to TRBD1. The CDR3 is made up of 15 amino acids. CDR1 is PRHDT, CDR2 FYEKMQ, per germline (reference sequence). The ends lost 0 bases at V and 3 bases at J; junction bases unmatched: 4. The CDR3 region is CASSLGRGTGYEQYF. In DNA form, the CDR3 reads TGTGCCAGCAGCTTAGGCCGAGGGACAGGCTACGAGCAGTACTTC.

The chain couples TRBV5-1 to TRBJ2-4; 8 bases map to TRBD1. The CDR3 is 17 residues long. Germline CDR1 SGHRS, CDR2 YFSETQ. The V and J ends lost 0 bases and 8 bases, in that order; junction bases with no gene match: 13. The CDR3 region is CASSLGGLPGQEHIQYF. The CDR3 bases are TGCGCCAGCAGCTTGGGGGGGCTCCCGGGACAGGAACACATTCAGTACTTC.

The V and J genes are TRBV5-4 and TRBJ2-5; D is perhaps TRBD1 (6 bases). Trimming stripped 4 bases from V and 1 base from J, with 20 bases between. Germline CDR1 and CDR2: SGHNT and YYREEE (reference sequence). The CDR3 sequence is 17 residues long. The CDR3 loop reads CASSQDNNRDIQETQYF. DNA for the CDR3: TGTGCCAGCAGCCAGGATAATAACCGGGACATCCAAGAGACCCAGTACTTC.

This clone occurred once. The chain links TRBV27 to TRBJ2-1; 16 nucleotides match TRBD2. Trimming took 5 bases from V and 4 from J; bases not matched to a gene: 17. The CDR3 consists of 21 residues. Germline CDR1 MNHEY, CDR2 SMNVEV (reference sequence). The CDR3 sequence: CASSQRPGLAGGYNHYNEQFF. For the CDR3, the DNA is TGTGCCAGCAGTCAGAGACCGGGACTAGCGGGAGGGTATAACCATTACAATGAGCAGTTCTTC.

The chain joins TRBV7-3 to TRBJ2-3, with 8 bases lining up with TRBD2. Germline values: CDR1 SGHTA, CDR2 FQGTGA. V lost 3 bases, J lost 1 base, and 0 bases stayed unmatched. This CDR3 has 14 amino acids. The CDR3 sequence is CASSLTSGTDTQYF. The CDR3, as DNA: TGTGCCAGCAGCTTGACTAGCGGCACAGATACGCAGTATTTT.

This CDR3 reads CASSLDRAGVTEAFF. The CDR3 coding sequence is TGTGCCAGCAGCTTAGACAGGGCTGGCGTCACTGAAGCTTTCTTT. The chain combines TRBV7-2 with TRBJ1-1; tentative D call: TRBD1 (6 bases). Trimming removed 1 base from V and 4 bases from J, with 13 bases in between. Germline values: CDR1 SGHTA, CDR2 FQGNSA. CDR3 length: 15 amino acids.

This chain uses TRBV5-1 with TRBJ1-5; D is undetermined. Per germline, CDR1 SGHRS and CDR2 YFSETQ. V shed 0 bases and J shed 6 bases, with 7 bases lying between them. CDR3 length: 13 amino acids. The CDR3 nucleotides are TGCGCCAGCAGCTTGGCTCCAGGTCAGCCCCAGCATTTT. Encoded protein: CASSLAPGQPQHF.

This chain links TRBV5-8 with TRBJ1-6; the D is unclear. The CDR3 totals 17 residues. Per germline, CDR1 SGHTS and CDR2 YDEGEE. The V gene lost 1 base and the J gene lost 8 bases, with 19 bases spanning the gap. The CDR3 here is CASSLLSDAGPHSPLHF. CDR3 DNA sequence: TGTGCCAGCAGCTTGCTCTCGGATGCAGGCCCCCATTCACCCCTCCACTTT.

The chain is built from TRBV19 and TRBJ1-1, with D hard to call. Per the germline V gene, CDR1 is LNHDA and CDR2 is SQIVND (reference sequence). The V gene lost 3 bases and the J gene lost 1 base, with 6 bases spanning the gap. This CDR3 spans 13 amino acids. The CDR3 sequence is CASSMSWNTEAFF. CDR3 sequence (DNA): TGTGCCAGTAGTATGTCGTGGAACACTGAAGCTTTCTTT.

This rearrangement joins TRBV9 to TRBJ2-1; D is unresolved. This CDR3 contains 12 residues. In germline, CDR1 is SGDLS, CDR2 YYNGEE. The germline V and J ends were trimmed by 2 bases and 8 bases, with 8 bases remaining between them. The CDR3 coding sequence is TGTGCCAGCAGCGTTGGAGTTCATGAGCAGTTCTTC. This encodes CASSVGVHEQFF.

DNA for the CDR3: TGTGCCTGGAGTTCAGTCGGGGGGGCAGGTGAGCAGTTCTTC. Protein sequence: CAWSSVGGAGEQFF. This chain connects TRBV30 to TRBJ2-1, with 8 positions matching TRBD2. The CDR3 has 14 amino acids. Germline V gene sequence: CDR1 GTSNPN, CDR2 SVGIG (reference sequence). The trim removed 2 bases at V and 9 bases at J, leaving 9 bases unmatched.

This chain links TRBV2 with TRBJ2-1, with 7 bases fitting TRBD1. V trimming: 7 bases; J trimming: 7 bases; junction bases outside the gene matches: 10. The CDR3 is made up of 14 amino acids. CDR1 and CDR2 from the germline V gene are SNHLY and FYNNEI. CDR3 nucleotides: TGTGCCAGCATTATTAGGCAGGGGGTAAATGAGCAGTTCTTC. Protein sequence: CASIIRQGVNEQFF.

The chain is built from TRBV27 and TRBJ1-1; unclear D gene. CDR3 length equals 14 residues. The V gene lost 5 bases and the J gene lost 1 base, with 11 bases spanning the gap. CDR1 and CDR2 (germline): MNHEY, SMNVEV (reference sequence). CDR3: CASSLLGRNTEAFF. The CDR3 DNA follows: TGTGCCAGCAGTCTACTAGGGAGGAACACTGAAGCTTTCTTT.

The chain's CDR3 is CASSGLAASAEQYF. The CDR3, as DNA: TGTGCCAGCAGTGGACTAGCGGCCTCCGCCGAGCAGTACTTC. The rearrangement joins TRBV6-1 to TRBJ2-7; 9 nucleotides agree with TRBD2. Germline V gene sequence: CDR1 MNHNS, CDR2 SASEGT. The V and J ends lost 4 bases and 6 bases, in that order; junction bases with no gene match: 7. CDR3 length: 14 amino acids.

This clone is a singleton in its sample. This chain connects TRBV5-6 to TRBJ2-7, with D perhaps TRBD1 (6 bases). Trimming stripped 0 bases from V and 7 bases from J, with 11 bases between. CDR1 SGHDT and CDR2 YYEEEE come from the germline V gene. The length of the CDR3 is 13 residues. The CDR3 DNA sequence: TGTGCCAGCAGCTTGGGAGGGGGTATGGAGCAGTACTTC. This gives the protein CASSLGGGMEQYF.

The gene calls are TRBV29-1 and TRBJ2-5; a possible D gene is TRBD1 (6 bases). V gave up 2 bases and J gave up 2 bases, with 18 bases separating them. Germline V gene lookup returns CDR1 SQVTM and CDR2 ANQGSEA. This CDR3 comprises 16 residues. The chain's CDR3 is CSVEYLLAGTQETQYF. CDR3 bases: TGCAGCGTTGAATATTTATTGGCAGGGACACAAGAGACCCAGTACTTC.

The genes are TRBV4-2 and TRBJ1-5; the D gene is possibly TRBD1 (6 bases). This CDR3 spans 18 amino acids. Trimming took 2 bases from V and 2 from J, leaving 19 bases between them. Germline CDR1 reads LGHNA; CDR2 reads YNFKEQ. The CDR3 DNA sequence: TGTGCCAGCAGCCAAACCGGGACAAGGGTTTTGGGCAATCAGCCCCAGCATTTT. Its protein is CASSQTGTRVLGNQPQHF.

This chain's CDR3 is CATSFRLEDEKLFF. The CDR3 DNA reads TGTGCCACCAGCTTTCGGCTAGAGGATGAAAAACTGTTTTTT. This chain uses TRBV15 with TRBJ1-4, with D unresolved. V lost 5 bases and J lost 6, with 13 bases in between. Germline values: CDR1 LNHNV, CDR2 YYDKDF (reference sequence). The CDR3 loop spans 14 amino acids.

The chain combines TRBV6-6 with TRBJ2-3, with D possibly being TRBD2 (5 bases). Looked up from germline, CDR1 is MNHNY and CDR2 is SVGAGI (reference sequence). V was pared by 5 bases and J by 4 bases, with 7 bases between. There are 12 residues in the CDR3. This CDR3 is CASSPGADTQYF. In DNA, the CDR3 is TGTGCCAGCAGTCCCGGGGCAGATACGCAGTATTTT.

The V gene is TRBV19, the J gene TRBJ1-5; possible D gene TRBD1, 6 bases. The CDR3 covers 17 residues. Germline-derived CDR1 and CDR2 are LNHDA and SQIVND (reference sequence). Trimming removed 5 bases at V and 4 bases at J, with 21 bases between. CDR3 nucleotide sequence: TGTGCCAGTAGTGTTGGCACAGGGCCCACTTTGAATCAGCCCCAGCATTTT. Translating it yields CASSVGTGPTLNQPQHF.

This sequence joins TRBV11-3 and TRBJ2-1; the match to TRBD2 covers 12 bases. Trimming cost V 4 bases and J 9 bases; bases outside gene matches: 7. This CDR3 has 15 amino acids. Germline lookup yields CDR1 SGHNT and CDR2 YENEEA. The DNA of the CDR3 is TGTGCCAGCAGCTACCCTAGCGGGGGGGCCGTTGAGCAGTTCTTC. It is translated as CASSYPSGGAVEQFF.

The chain couples TRBV19 to TRBJ2-5; weak D call: TRBD1 (6 bases). V shed 6 bases and J shed 5 bases, with 10 bases lying between them. The CDR3 is made up of 12 amino acids. Germline-derived CDR1 and CDR2 are LNHDA and SQIVND (reference sequence). The CDR3 coding sequence is TGTGCCAGTAGGACAGGCGGGGAGACCCAGTACTTC. Its translation is CASRTGGETQYF.

The chain couples TRBV4-1 to TRBJ1-6, with no clear D. CDR3 length: 14 amino acids. V was pared by 0 bases and J by 14 bases, with 14 bases between. The V gene's germline CDR1 is MGHRA and CDR2 YSYEKL. The CDR3 DNA follows: TGCGCCAGCAGCCAAGAGCTTGGCTCATTCACCCTCCACTTT. Encoded protein: CASSQELGSFTLHF.

The gene calls are TRBV13 and TRBJ2-1, with TRBD1 identical over 8 bases. Germline CDR1 reads PRHDT; CDR2 reads FYEKMQ (reference sequence). The V and J ends lost 5 bases and 7 bases, in that order; junction bases with no gene match: 4. The CDR3 runs to 13 residues. CDR3 residues: CASSPGTGNEQFF. The CDR3 coding sequence is TGTGCCAGCAGCCCCGGGACAGGAAATGAGCAGTTCTTC.

The V call is TRBV12-2, the J call TRBJ2-5; the tabulated D call, TRBD1, remains unverified against the DNA. TRBV12-2 is listed as a pseudogene. The CDR3 spans 16 residues. The CDR3 loop is CASRQQVDRGQETQYF. The CDR3 DNA reads TGTGCAAGTCGTCAACAAGTCGACAGGGGGCAAGAGACCCAGTACTTC.